Each of the 22 T cell receptor beta chains below was sequenced from the same sample in a study of post-analysis software for immune sequencing data (dated by TCRdb to the mid-2010s). Study-wide conclusions, independent of this receptor: Patients showed significantly higher frequencies than controls for several TRBV segments, among them TRBV5-6, TRBV5-1 and TRBV20-1.

For these receptors, no antigen is known. Library preparation was by PCR. Sequencer: Illumina HiSeq 2500. Unique molecular identifiers were incorporated into TCR beta cDNA libraries to reduce PCR and sequencing biases. TCRdb trimmed public reads at Q25 via fastp, called clones via MiXCR and kept in-frame beta chains. Rows matching on CDR3 protein sequence are summarized as one entry with the most common DNA and genes. In all, the sample holds about 540,000 distinct CDR3 sequences, and approximately 34% of those were seen once. In total, the top ten clones hold around 6.1% of the sample. The sequencing input was blood. These receptor sequences come from a girl aged 2-17 years with multiple sclerosis.

As to this clonotype: This may be a read error: a much more frequent sequence differs by one nucleotide. The genes are TRBV20-1 and TRBJ2-7; no reliable D call. Germline CDR1 and CDR2: DFQATT and SNEGSKA (reference sequence). V lost 5 bases, J lost 4 bases, and 12 bases lay in between. The CDR3 extends over 12 amino acids. For the CDR3, the DNA is TGCAGTGCTGAACGACCAGGATACGAGCAGTACTTC. Its translation is CSAERPGYEQYF.

The chain couples TRBV5-1 to TRBJ1-5; D is ambiguous. The CDR3 is made up of 13 amino acids. Germline loops: CDR1 SGHRS, CDR2 YFSETQ. V dropped 3 bases and J dropped 3 bases, with 7 bases sitting between them. The CDR3 loop is CASSSTPNQPQHF. The CDR3, as DNA: TGCGCCAGCAGCTCCACCCCCAATCAGCCCCAGCATTTT.

This clonotype was observed a few times. CDR3 region: CSARQGVRETQYF. The CDR3 bases are TGCAGTGCTAGGCAGGGAGTTAGAGAGACCCAGTACTTC. This chain connects TRBV20-1 to TRBJ2-5; D could derive from TRBD1 or TRBD2 (5 bases each). CDR1 and CDR2 from the germline V gene are DFQATT and SNEGSKA (reference sequence). CDR3 length equals 13 residues. The germline V and J ends were trimmed by 3 bases and 4 bases, with 12 bases remaining between them.

This clonotype has only one observation. The chain carries TRBV6-5 and TRBJ2-3; D is ambiguous. The CDR3 contains 15 residues. V was shortened by 6 bases and J by 3 bases, with 16 bases between the two germline ends. Germline V gene sequence: CDR1 MNHEY, CDR2 SVGAGI. The CDR3 nucleotides are TGTGCCAGCAGGAGGCCTTCCTTCGGGACAGATACGCAGTATTTT. Translated, it gives CASRRPSFGTDTQYF.

The chain recombines TRBV20-1 with TRBJ2-7; TRBD1 matches 9 bases. The CDR3 is 15 residues long. J lost 4 bases, V lost 4 bases, and 11 bases had no gene match. The V gene's germline CDR1 is DFQATT and CDR2 SNEGSKA (reference sequence). This CDR3 is CSAIDSGQGYYEQYF. CDR3 nucleotide sequence: TGCAGTGCTATCGATTCGGGACAGGGATATTACGAGCAGTACTTC.

There are a few counts of this clonotype. This sequence joins TRBV5-5 and TRBJ1-2; D unclear. Germline CDR1 reads SGHKS; CDR2 reads YYEKEE (reference sequence). V was cut by 0 bases and J by 8 bases, with 8 bases left in between. The CDR3 contains 12 residues. The CDR3 here is CASSLELEGYTF. As DNA, the CDR3 is TGTGCCAGCAGCTTGGAGTTGGAGGGCTACACCTTC.

The chain carries TRBV20-1 and TRBJ1-5; D is ambiguous. This CDR3 is built from 15 residues. Trimming removed 3 bases at V and 0 bases at J, with 12 bases between. Per germline, CDR1 DFQATT and CDR2 SNEGSKA (reference sequence). CDR3 coding DNA: TGCAGTGCTAGGAATGGAGGATATAGCAATCAGCCCCAGCATTTT. It codes for CSARNGGYSNQPQHF.

This clonotype was observed at least ten times. J is TRBJ1-5 and V is TRBV12-3 or TRBV12-4; D may be TRBD1 (5 bases). The CDR3 length is 14 residues. The V gene lost 4 bases and the J gene lost 6 bases, with 13 bases spanning the gap. CDR3 sequence (DNA): TGTGCCAGCAGTTCGAACGGGGGGGGTCAGCCCCAGCATTTT. It specifies CASSSNGGGQPQHF.

The chain combines TRBV15 with TRBJ2-1; 9 bases agree with TRBD1. The J call may be wrong; the DNA end is better matched by TRBJ2-7. Germline V CDR1 and CDR2: LNHNV, YYDKDF (reference sequence). This CDR3 spans 16 amino acids. In DNA form, the CDR3 reads TGTGCCACCAGCGGACAGGGGACCAGCTCCTACAATGAGCAGTACTTC. This sequence encodes CATSGQGTSSYNEQYF.

The CDR3 sequence: CASSESGQGAGSSYNSPLHF. CDR3 in DNA: TGCGCCAGCAGTGAGTCAGGACAGGGGGCGGGGAGCTCCTATAATTCACCCCTCCACTTT. The gene calls are TRBV10-2 and TRBJ1-6; 11 nucleotides agree with TRBD1. The CDR3 loop spans 20 amino acids. V was pared by 0 bases and J by 0 bases, with 7 bases of the junction left unmatched. Germline lookup yields CDR1 WSHSY and CDR2 SAAADI.

The CDR3 DNA is TGTGCCCTCGGAACGGGGGGGGCCGGTGATACGCAGTATTTT. It translates to CALGTGGAGDTQYF. The chain links TRBV10-3 to TRBJ2-3; 8 nucleotides agree with TRBD2. This CDR3 has 14 residues. Germline V gene sequence: CDR1 ENHRY, CDR2 SYGVKD. Trimming at V came to 11 bases and at J to 6 bases, leaving 13 bases not matched to a gene.

V is TRBV29-1 and J is TRBJ2-7; 9 bases agree with TRBD1. J lost 5 bases, V lost 4 bases, and 9 bases had no gene match. From germline, CDR1 is SQVTM and CDR2 ANQGSEA. There are 14 residues in the CDR3. The CDR3 nucleotides are TGCAGCGTTGGGCCAAGGACAGGGGTACACGAGCAGTACTTC. Its translation is CSVGPRTGVHEQYF.

This clonotype has more than one count but fewer than ten. The chain joins TRBV7-9 to TRBJ1-4, with no clear D. Trimming shortened V by 1 base and J by 8 bases, and 8 bases separated the two germline ends. Germline loops: CDR1 SEHNR, CDR2 FQNEAQ (reference sequence). This CDR3 region has 13 residues. The DNA of the CDR3 is TGTGCCAGCAGCTTAGAGGTCCAGGAAAAACTGTTTTTT. Protein product: CASSLEVQEKLFF. Full variable domain (missing parts from reference TRBV7-9 and TRBJ1-4): DTGVSQNPRHKITKRGQNVTFRCDPISEHNRLYWYRQTLGQGPEFLTYFQNEAQLEKSRLLSDRFSAERPKGSFSTLEIQRTEQGDSAMYLCASSLEVQEKLFFGSGTQLSVL.

This clonotype was observed a few times. The V call is TRBV6-5, the J call TRBJ1-6; D is uncertain. With 2 bases removed from V and 7 bases from J, the gap between germline ends came to 18 bases. The germline V gene has CDR1 MNHEY and CDR2 SVGAGI. The CDR3 contains 17 residues. The CDR3 here is CASSYAAGYNPNSPLHF. As DNA, the CDR3 is TGTGCCAGCAGTTACGCGGCAGGTTATAACCCCAATTCACCCCTCCACTTT.

CDR3 coding DNA: TGTGCCAGCATATCAGGGTATTCACCCCTCCACTTT. Protein: CASISGYSPLHF. The chain recombines TRBV28 with TRBJ1-6; D is perhaps TRBD1 (5 bases). Germline lookup yields CDR1 MDHEN and CDR2 SYDVKM. This CDR3 is built from 12 residues. Between the trimmed V and J ends, which lost 7 bases and 8 bases, there was a span of 9 bases. Using reference TRBV28 and TRBJ1-6 for the parts outside the CDR3, the full variable domain is DVKVTQSSRYLVKRTGEKVFLECVQDMDHENMFWYRQDPGLGLRLIYFSYDVKMKEKGDIPEGYSVSREKKERFSLILESASTNQTSMYLCASISGYSPLHFGNGTRLTVT.

At least ten counts were recorded for this clonotype. The chain employs TRBV29-1 and TRBJ2-5; a possible D gene is TRBD1 (5 bases). V shed 2 bases and J shed 5 bases, with 12 bases lying between them. The V gene's germline CDR1 is SQVTM and CDR2 ANQGSEA. The CDR3 is 13 residues long. CDR3 residues: CSVEPGNGETQYF. CDR3 bases: TGCAGCGTTGAACCAGGGAACGGGGAGACCCAGTACTTC. Variable domain in full (rest from reference TRBV29-1 and TRBJ2-5): SAVISQKPSRDICQRGTSLTIQCQVDSQVTMMFWYRQQPGQSLTLIATANQGSEATYESGFVIDKFPISRPNLTFSTLTVSNMSPEDSSIYLCSVEPGNGETQYFGPGTRLLVL.

This clonotype was seen a handful of times. The V gene is TRBV20-1, the J gene TRBJ1-5, with D unresolved. The V gene lost 7 bases and the J gene lost 0 bases, with 7 bases spanning the gap. The CDR3 has 12 residues. Germline V gene lookup returns CDR1 DFQATT and CDR2 SNEGSKA (reference sequence). The CDR3 is CSVVNSNQPQHF. CDR3 nucleotide sequence: TGCAGTGTAGTTAATAGCAATCAGCCCCAGCATTTT.

V and J are TRBV6-1 and TRBJ1-1; the match to TRBD1 covers 9 bases. J lost 6 bases, V lost 7 bases, and 12 bases had no gene match. CDR1 is MNHNS, CDR2 SASEGT, per germline. The CDR3 contains 15 residues. Here the CDR3 reads CASTQRQGGPAEAFF. The CDR3 DNA reads TGTGCCAGCACCCAAAGACAGGGGGGTCCGGCTGAAGCTTTCTTT.

The chain links TRBV7-2 to TRBJ2-7; 7 nucleotides line up with TRBD1. Per germline, CDR1 SGHTA and CDR2 FQGNSA. Unmatched junction bases numbered 9, after V lost 2 bases and J lost 2 bases. This CDR3 has 16 amino acids. The CDR3 region is CASSLSGTAIPYEQYF. CDR3 coding DNA: TGTGCCAGCAGCTTATCAGGGACAGCCATACCCTACGAGCAGTACTTC. Full variable domain (outside the CDR3, taken from reference TRBV7-2 and TRBJ2-7): GAGVSQSPSNKVTEKGKDVELRCDPISGHTALYWYRQSLGQGLEFLIYFQGNSAPDKSGLPSDRFSAERTGGSVSTLTIQRTQQEDSAVYLCASSLSGTAIPYEQYFGPGTRLTVT.

The CDR3: CASNIRQGSDSPLHF. DNA for the CDR3: TGTGCCAGCAACATCAGACAGGGGAGTGATTCACCCCTCCACTTT. The chain links TRBV12-3 or TRBV12-4 to TRBJ1-6; the match to TRBD1 covers 8 bases. CDR3 length equals 15 residues. J gave up 8 bases and V 7 bases, and 10 bases lay outside the gene matches.

The V gene is TRBV29-1, the J gene TRBJ1-1; D is ambiguous. V was pared by 2 bases and J by 0 bases, with 10 bases between. CDR3 size: 14 residues. Germline CDR1 and CDR2: SQVTM and ANQGSEA. CDR3 protein: CSVELKVLNTEAFF. DNA for the CDR3: TGCAGCGTTGAACTAAAGGTACTGAACACTGAAGCTTTCTTT. The full variable domain, completed using reference TRBV29-1 and TRBJ1-1, is SAVISQKPSRDICQRGTSLTIQCQVDSQVTMMFWYRQQPGQSLTLIATANQGSEATYESGFVIDKFPISRPNLTFSTLTVSNMSPEDSSIYLCSVELKVLNTEAFFGQGTRLTVV.

The V gene is TRBV18, the J gene TRBJ2-1; D is ambiguous. V gave up 5 bases and J gave up 8 bases, with 7 bases separating them. The CDR3 length is 11 residues. Germline CDR1 is KGHSH and CDR2 is LQKENI. CDR3 protein: CASSTRHEQFF. CDR3 nucleotides: TGTGCCAGCTCAACGCGGCATGAGCAGTTCTTC.